This paragraph reports one T cell receptor beta chain. This clone was detected a few times. Its recognized antigen is unknown. Base qualities are not provided; no much larger clone lies one nucleotide away. These data are taken from a study of T cells and copy number aberrations in small-cell lung cancer (dated by TCRdb to the early 2020s). Study-level background: TCR repertoire sequencing was paired with whole-exome sequencing of the same tumor regions to relate T cell metrics to mutations and copy number aberrations. Tumor TCR data existed for around 17 patients, while about 14 patients had TCR data covering both tumor and normal tissue. The paper's findings and limits, for the study overall: Across regions, the TCR repertoire was highly heterogeneous, with roughly 79.9-98% of clones confined to a single region, an overlap lower than the overlap seen in localized NSCLC. A negative correlation was found between higher copy number aberration burden and tumor T-cell density, richness and clonality. The study was limited by a small sample size because surgical resection is uncommon in small-cell lung cancer, and validation of the findings is required. All specimens consisted of formalin-fixed paraffin-embedded tissue, which is known to introduce sequencing artifacts. Tumors had lower T-cell density, richness and clonality than adjacent lung tissue, though the difference in density was not significant.

Donors were patients with limited-stage small-cell lung cancer who underwent surgical resection in Hangzhou, China, between about 2007 and 2020. All donors were treated with upfront surgery without preoperative chemotherapy or radiotherapy, and immunotherapy was not given to any donor before or after surgery. Each of the roughly 20 patients in the sequenced cohort was a smoker or a heavy second-hand smoker. To represent spatial heterogeneity of the primary tumors, three regions were collected from each tumor FFPE block using a grid approach. Tumor regions were macrodissected to enrich malignant cells, and only regions expected to yield at least 150 ng DNA were selected. Multi-region TCR-beta sequencing of resected limited-stage small-cell lung cancers and of tumor-adjacent lung tissue was performed to characterize T cell repertoire heterogeneity. The AllPrep DNA/RNA FFPE Kit (Qiagen) was used to extract genomic DNA from the FFPE tissue.

The cysteine opens and the phenylalanine closes a CDR3 of 12 amino acids. The only DNA kept is the CDR3, 36 bases in frame from the first base. The junction shows trimming of 1 base on V and 13 bases on J, plus 10 bases between the germline ends. Via the germline V gene, CDR1 is LGHNA and CDR2 YNFKEQ. The immunoSEQ hsTCRB Kit, with multiplexed V- and J-gene primers, was used to amplify TCR-beta CDR3 regions from genomic DNA. Unique DNA barcodes were added in a second PCR, and the samples were pooled together with one negative control and one positive control. Sequencing of the pooled TCR-beta libraries was performed on an Illumina MiSeq using a 150-cycle paired-end protocol. The paper's processing steps were these. Raw sequencing data were processed by Adaptive Biotechnologies into a report with normalized, annotated TCR-beta repertoires. To compute T-cell density, TCR-beta templates were normalized to usable DNA, with usable DNA estimated through amplification of housekeeping genes. Richness counted unique rearrangements, and clonality was defined as 1 minus Pielou's evenness. Three measures quantified intratumor TCR heterogeneity between regions: the Jaccard index, the Morisita overlap index, and the proportion of shared top-20 clonotypes. Entries here come from immuneACCESS through TCRdb and include only in-frame sequences with V and J called. Some clones fail to appear in such tables; in the studies checked, an unresolved V gene covers under half of the shortfall, and the cause of the remainder is unknown. V, J and clone size derive from that table, while D and trimming were established from the DNA sequence. A total of more than 5,000 clones appear in this sample, roughly three quarters of them only once. The top ten constitute 7.5% to 10% of the sample.

Sequenced input: tumor tissue. The chain is made from TRBV4-2 and TRBJ2-2, with the D gene possibly TRBD1 or TRBD2, each one fitting 5 bases. The TCR was taken from a man aged 45-65 years with small cell lung cancer. At the DNA level, the sequence is TGTGCCAGCAGCCAAGTCCGGGACGGGCTGTTTTTT. Its amino acids are CASSQVRDGLFF.